A selection of T cell receptor beta chains follows, all from one sample in a study of radiotherapy plus CTLA-4 blockade in lung cancer. TCRdb's table, derived via immunoSEQ multiplex PCR, lists solely in-frame clones and lacks some. Of over 100,000 clones in the sample, just under 90% were seen once. Sequenced material: peripheral blood, taken from a patient treated with radiotherapy plus ipilimumab. All receptors come from a human donor with non-small cell lung cancer that progressed on radiotherapy plus ipilimumab. Each CDR3 is given with its conserved first and last residue. D genes are given only for firm matches. Only some rows state a clone size, as once, few, many or a class for expanded clones.

j_gene,abundance,v_gene,len,d_gene,CDR3aa,CDR3nt
TRBJ2-2,.,TRBV10-3,14,TRBD2,CAIRPTSVTGELFF,TGTGCCATCAGGCCGACTAGCGTCACCGGGGAGCTGTTTTTT
TRBJ2-1,.,TRBV19,15,.,CASSIYAGSYNEQFF,TGTGCCAGTAGTATATATGCGGGTTCCTACAATGAGCAGTTCTTC
TRBJ1-2,.,TRBV5-1,14,.,CASSVTTSNYGYTF,TGCGCCAGCAGCGTGACTACCAGCAACTATGGCTACACCTTC
TRBJ2-7,.,TRBV10-1,13,.,CAPGALHSYEQYF,TGCGCCCCCGGGGCACTTCATAGCTACGAGCAGTACTTC
TRBJ2-1,.,TRBV30,13,.,CAWGRQTNNEQFF,TGTGCCTGGGGCCGACAAACCAACAATGAGCAGTTCTTC
TRBJ1-1,.,TRBV5-1,14,.,CASSLWGENTEAFF,TGCGCCAGCAGCTTATGGGGGGAAAACACTGAAGCTTTCTTT
TRBJ1-1,.,TRBV7-2,15,.,CASSLDGALNTEAFF,TGTGCCAGCAGCTTAGATGGGGCCTTGAACACTGAAGCTTTCTTT
TRBJ2-3,.,TRBV23-1,19,TRBD2,CASSQGTSGNHGGPDTQYF,TGCGCCAGCAGTCAAGGGACTAGCGGGAATCATGGGGGACCAGATACGCAGTATTTT
TRBJ1-3,.,TRBV5-1,14,.,CASSPDNSGNTIYF,TGCGCCAGCAGCCCCGACAACTCTGGAAACACCATATATTTT
TRBJ2-7,.,TRBV5-4,14,.,CASSLVGGTYEQYF,TGTGCCAGCAGCTTGGTAGGGGGAACCTACGAGCAGTACTTC
TRBJ2-4,.,TRBV5-1,15,.,CASSSGGAAKNIQYF,TGCGCCAGCAGCTCCGGGGGCGCGGCCAAAAACATTCAGTACTTC
TRBJ2-1,.,TRBV7-6,17,TRBD2,CASSLVGSRTSYNEQFF,TGTGCCAGCAGCTTAGTAGGTTCAAGGACTAGCTACAATGAGCAGTTCTTC
TRBJ1-4,few,TRBV2,16,.,CASRPTPGVTNEKLFF,TGTGCCAGCAGACCGACCCCCGGAGTAACTAATGAAAAACTGTTTTTT
TRBJ1-3,.,TRBV29-1,15,TRBD1,CSVATGGYSGNTIYF,TGCAGCGTCGCCACAGGGGGCTACTCTGGAAACACCATATATTTT
TRBJ2-4,.,TRBV19,15,.,CASSITWAFKNIQYF,TGTGCCAGTAGTATTACCTGGGCCTTCAAAAACATTCAGTACTTC
TRBJ2-7,once,TRBV5-4,15,TRBD2,CASSRPLAGSYEQYF,TGTGCCAGCAGCCGACCCCTAGCGGGATCCTACGAGCAGTACTTC
TRBJ1-1,.,TRBV4-1,16,TRBD1,CASSQTGQNAMTEAFF,TGCGCCAGCAGCCAGACGGGACAGAATGCGATGACTGAAGCTTTCTTT
TRBJ2-1,.,TRBV5-1,16,TRBD2,CASSSQGLAVAPEQFF,TGCGCCAGCAGCTCCCAGGGACTAGCGGTCGCGCCTGAGCAGTTCTTC
TRBJ2-7,.,TRBV2,17,.,CASSVRWTEGSPYEQYF,TGTGCCAGCAGTGTACGATGGACGGAAGGATCCCCTTACGAGCAGTACTTC
TRBJ1-5,once,TRBV5-5,16,.,CASSLGTAYSNQPQHF,TGTGCCAGCAGCTTGGGGACAGCTTATAGCAATCAGCCCCAGCATTTT
TRBJ2-3,.,TRBV7-8,16,TRBD2,CASSPWGEGSPDTQYF,TGTGCCAGCAGCCCCTGGGGGGAGGGGTCCCCGGATACGCAGTATTTT
TRBJ1-2,.,TRBV20-1,11,.,CSASFNYGYTF,TGCAGTGCTAGTTTCAACTATGGCTACACCTTC
TRBJ2-1,.,TRBV5-1,15,.,CASSLEGIPYNEQFF,TGCGCCAGCAGCTTGGAAGGGATTCCCTACAATGAGCAGTTCTTC
TRBJ1-3,.,TRBV12-5,12,TRBD1,CASRDRENTIYF,TGTGCTAGCAGGGACAGGGAGAACACCATATATTTT
TRBJ2-7,.,TRBV4-1,15,.,CASSQVRGSSYEQYF,TGCGCCAGCAGCCAAGTGAGAGGGAGCTCCTACGAGCAGTACTTC
TRBJ2-1,once,TRBV30,13,.,CAWSGLLPHEQFF,TGTGCCTGGAGCGGACTGCTTCCTCATGAGCAGTTCTTC
TRBJ2-7,.,TRBV5-1,16,.,CASSLVPLKEAYEQYF,TGCGCCAGCAGCTTGGTCCCTTTGAAGGAGGCCTACGAGCAGTACTTC
TRBJ2-7,.,TRBV2,11,.,CASRRGYEQYF,TGTGCCAGCAGGCGGGGCTACGAGCAGTACTTC
TRBJ2-7,.,TRBV5-6,14,.,CASSRTFGAYEQYF,TGTGCCAGCAGCCGGACCTTCGGGGCCTACGAGCAGTACTTC
TRBJ2-1,.,TRBV5-1,14,TRBD2,CASSSPGGYSEQFF,TGCGCCAGCAGCTCCCCGGGAGGTTACAGTGAGCAGTTCTTC
TRBJ1-3,few,TRBV5-1,14,.,CASSLAGYGNTIYF,TGCGCCAGCAGCTTGGCAGGGTACGGAAACACCATATATTTT
TRBJ1-1,.,TRBV5-1,15,TRBD1,CASSLTGGGNTEAFF,TGCGCCAGCAGCTTGACAGGGGGAGGAAACACTGAAGCTTTCTTT
TRBJ2-1,.,TRBV20-1,11,.,CSAQIQDEQFF,TGCAGTGCTCAGATACAGGATGAGCAGTTCTTC
TRBJ1-2,.,TRBV29-1,11,.,CSADRNYGYTF,TGCAGCGCAGACAGAAACTATGGCTACACCTTC
TRBJ1-5,once,TRBV7-9,16,TRBD1,CASSPAGGGGNQPQHF,TGTGCCAGCAGCCCCGCAGGGGGCGGGGGCAATCAGCCCCAGCATTTT
TRBJ1-3,.,TRBV5-4,16,.,CASSSQGRGSGNTIYF,TGTGCCAGCAGCTCCCAGGGGAGGGGATCTGGAAACACCATATATTTT
TRBJ2-1,.,TRBV6-1,16,.,CASSDPMQGQMNEQFF,TGTGCCAGCAGTGACCCGATGCAGGGGCAAATGAATGAGCAGTTCTTC
TRBJ1-3,.,TRBV9,15,.,CASSVKGNLGNTIYF,TGTGCCAGCAGCGTAAAGGGGAATCTTGGAAACACCATATATTTT
TRBJ1-2,.,TRBV5-1,17,TRBD1,CASSPGDRAPLQDGYTF,TGCGCCAGCAGCCCTGGGGACAGGGCCCCCTTGCAGGACGGCTACACCTTC
TRBJ2-1,.,TRBV4-2,16,.,CASSQDRGGSYNEQFF,TGTGCCAGCAGCCAAGATCGTGGTGGCTCCTACAATGAGCAGTTCTTC
TRBJ1-2,.,TRBV27,15,.,CASSPGVIANYGYTF,TGTGCCAGCAGCCCGGGGGTGATAGCTAACTATGGCTACACCTTC
TRBJ2-7,.,TRBV7-9,13,.,CASSLYRDREQYF,TGTGCCAGCAGCTTATACAGGGACCGTGAGCAGTACTTC
TRBJ2-7,.,TRBV27,16,.,CATHPSGTITLYEQYF,TGTGCCACCCACCCTTCCGGGACAATTACCCTCTACGAGCAGTACTTC
TRBJ2-5,.,TRBV14,16,TRBD2,CASSQRGLAGTETQYF,TGTGCCAGCAGCCAAAGGGGCCTAGCGGGTACGGAGACCCAGTACTTC
TRBJ1-2,.,TRBV30,13,.,CAWGQGPLLGYTF,TGTGCCTGGGGCCAGGGTCCCCTCTTGGGCTACACCTTC
TRBJ2-5,.,TRBV11-2,13,.,CASSFGTQETQYF,TGTGCCAGCAGCTTCGGGACCCAGGAGACCCAGTACTTC
TRBJ2-3,.,TRBV9,14,.,CASSVATNTDTQYF,TGTGCCAGCAGCGTAGCGACAAACACAGATACGCAGTATTTT
TRBJ2-1,.,TRBV6-1,17,TRBD2,CASSAQTSGNTYNEQFF,TGTGCCAGCAGTGCCCAGACTAGCGGGAATACGTACAATGAGCAGTTCTTC
TRBJ2-1,once,TRBV29-1,13,TRBD2,CSVQGLAAQSPFF,TGCAGCGTTCAAGGACTAGCGGCCCAAAGCCCGTTCTTC
TRBJ2-1,.,TRBV7-2,17,.,CASSLDRIGTPYNEQFF,TGTGCCAGCAGCTTAGATCGAATCGGGACTCCTTACAATGAGCAGTTCTTC
TRBJ2-7,.,TRBV5-1,15,TRBD2,CASSYSGRDLGEQYF,TGCGCCAGCAGCTATAGCGGGAGGGACCTAGGGGAGCAGTACTTC
TRBJ2-6,.,TRBV5-1,14,.,CASSLAGGANVLTF,TGCGCCAGCAGCTTGGCGGGAGGGGCCAACGTCCTGACTTTC
TRBJ1-1,.,TRBV7-9,13,.,CASSPHANTEAFF,TGTGCCAGCAGCCCCCACGCGAACACTGAAGCTTTCTTT
TRBJ2-7,.,TRBV11-2,15,TRBD1,CASSYSGGIAYEQYF,TGTGCCAGCAGCTACTCAGGGGGCATTGCCTACGAGCAGTACTTC
TRBJ2-1,.,TRBV5-1,16,TRBD2,CASSTGSGRALYEQFF,TGCGCCAGCAGCACCGGTAGCGGGAGAGCATTATATGAGCAGTTCTTC
TRBJ1-2,.,TRBV29-1,13,TRBD1,CSGAEQGAGGYTF,TGCAGCGGGGCAGAACAGGGGGCGGGCGGCTACACCTTC
TRBJ1-1,.,TRBV5-1,13,.,CASSFTGVAEAFF,TGCGCCAGCAGCTTTACAGGAGTGGCTGAAGCTTTCTTT
TRBJ2-7,.,TRBV15,14,.,CATSKDLPDYEQYF,TGTGCCACCAGCAAGGACCTTCCCGACTACGAGCAGTACTTC
TRBJ2-2,.,TRBV11-3,16,TRBD1,CASSLGTGGNTGELFF,TGTGCCAGCAGCTTAGGGACAGGGGGCAACACCGGGGAGCTGTTTTTT